The 16 T cell receptor beta chains below all came from one sample that was sequenced in a study of shared clonotypes between healthy human individuals. Clones were sequenced by immunoSEQ multiplex PCR, and TCRdb holds only the in-frame ones, with some missing. The sample consists of some 1.5 million clones, 98% of them appearing once. Sequenced: naive CD4+ T cells sorted from blood. Stated subset: CD45RA+ positively selected. These receptors all come from a man aged 25 to 40 in good health.

The rearrangement joins TRBV2 to TRBJ2-5, with D possibly being TRBD2 (5 bases). The germline V gene encodes CDR1 SNHLY and CDR2 FYNNEI. This CDR3 has 14 amino acids. Trimming removed 7 bases at V and 2 bases at J, with 14 bases between. Here the CDR3 DNA reads TGTGCCAGCAATAAAGAGACGGGACAAGAGACCCAGTACTTC. Its translation is CASNKETGQETQYF.

The chain joins TRBV11-1 to TRBJ1-2; maybe TRBD1 (6 bases). Germline V CDR1 and CDR2: SGHAT, FQDESV (reference sequence). The CDR3 is made up of 15 amino acids. Trimming removed 5 bases at V and 4 bases at J, with 17 bases between. The CDR3 sequence: CASSQATGDSYGYTF. As DNA, the CDR3 is TGTGCCAGCAGCCAAGCGACAGGAGACTCCTATGGCTACACCTTC.

This chain uses TRBV7-9 with TRBJ2-1, with D possibly being TRBD2 (5 bases). Germline lookup yields CDR1 SEHNR and CDR2 FQNEAQ (reference sequence). V was clipped by 4 bases and J by 2 bases, with 15 bases between them. This CDR3 is 16 amino acids long. The CDR3 is CASSSGAAGAYNEQFF. The CDR3 nucleotides read TGTGCCAGCAGCTCAGGAGCGGCTGGGGCCTACAATGAGCAGTTCTTC.

This clone was recorded only once. This chain connects TRBV4-1 to TRBJ2-7; 10 positions match TRBD2. CDR1 and CDR2 from the germline V gene are MGHRA and YSYEKL. The CDR3 has 15 residues. The ends lost 1 base at V and 4 bases at J; junction bases unmatched: 4. The CDR3 coding sequence is TGCGCCAGCAGCCAAGGTCCTAGCGGGAGATACGAGCAGTACTTC. It specifies CASSQGPSGRYEQYF.

In DNA form, the CDR3 reads TGTGCCAGCTCGTCACAGGGGGCACTAGCTGAAAAACTGTTTTTT. Its protein product is CASSSQGALAEKLFF. The chain uses TRBV18 and TRBJ1-4; 9 positions match TRBD1. The germline gives CDR1 KGHSH, CDR2 LQKENI. The CDR3 is 15 amino acids. J gave up 7 bases and V 6 bases, and 9 bases lay outside the gene matches.

The chain carries TRBV7-9 and TRBJ1-1; D might be TRBD1 (5 bases). CDR3 length: 12 residues. Trimming shortened V by 5 bases and J by 9 bases, and 13 bases separated the two germline ends. Germline V CDR1 and CDR2: SEHNR, FQNEAQ (reference sequence). The CDR3 loop reads CASSPQGEQAFF. The DNA of the CDR3 is TGTGCCAGCAGCCCTCAAGGGGAACAAGCTTTCTTT.

The chain recombines TRBV2 with TRBJ1-2, with TRBD1 matching 8 bases. This CDR3 is built from 16 residues. The V gene end was trimmed by 5 bases and the J gene end by 1 base; junction bases not matched to a gene: 9. Germline V lookup: CDR1 SNHLY, CDR2 FYNNEI. The CDR3 spells CASSRTGLRDNYGYTF. The CDR3 DNA reads as TGTGCCAGCAGTCGGACAGGGTTGAGGGATAACTATGGCTACACCTTC.

A word on this clone: The identical CDR3 is also encoded by other nucleotide sequences in the sample. The chain combines TRBV9 with TRBJ2-6; D call uncertain. Germline values: CDR1 SGDLS, CDR2 YYNGEE. The CDR3 has 15 amino acids. V shed 0 bases and J shed 0 bases, with 4 bases lying between them. The CDR3 region is CASSVGVSGANVLTF. The CDR3 DNA reads as TGTGCCAGCAGCGTAGGGGTCTCTGGGGCCAACGTCCTGACTTTC. Drawing the rest from reference TRBV9 and TRBJ2-6, the complete variable domain is DSGVTQTPKHLITATGQRVTLRCSPRSGDLSVYWYQQSLDQGLQFLIQYYNGEERAKGNILERFSAQQFPDLHSELNLSSLELGDSALYFCASSVGVSGANVLTFGAGSRLTVL.

This chain uses TRBV27 with TRBJ2-4; D gene unclear. V was clipped by 7 bases and J by 2 bases, with 6 bases between them. The CDR3 totals 12 residues. The germline CDR1 and CDR2 sequences are MNHEY and SMNVEV (reference sequence). The CDR3 DNA follows: TGTGCCAGCAATGGGCCCAAAAACATTCAGTACTTC. Translation gives CASNGPKNIQYF.

The J gene is TRBJ1-2, the V gene TRBV7-2; a weak D match, TRBD1 (6 bases). Between the trimmed V and J ends, which lost 5 bases and 0 bases, there was a span of 16 bases. The CDR3 runs to 16 residues. Germline values: CDR1 SGHTA, CDR2 FQGNSA. The chain's CDR3 is CASSRDTGSPNYGYTF. In nucleotides, the CDR3 is TGTGCCAGCAGCCGGGACACAGGTTCCCCTAACTATGGCTACACCTTC.

This clone was seen once. J is TRBJ2-7 and V is TRBV7-2; perhaps TRBD2 as D (5 bases). Germline loops: CDR1 SGHTA, CDR2 FQGNSA. The CDR3 runs to 14 residues. V lost 3 bases and J 2 bases, leaving 11 bases between the germline ends. The CDR3 region has the DNA TGTGCCAGCAGCTTTGGGAGTACTCCCTACGAGCAGTACTTC. It encodes CASSFGSTPYEQYF.

The chain is built from TRBV2 and TRBJ2-1; 10 bases fit TRBD1. The V gene end was trimmed by 7 bases and the J gene end by 3 bases; junction bases not matched to a gene: 6. This CDR3 spans 15 amino acids. Germline lookup yields CDR1 SNHLY and CDR2 FYNNEI. CDR3 protein: CASKEDRGNYNEQFF. CDR3 nucleotide sequence: TGTGCCAGCAAAGAGGACAGGGGGAACTACAATGAGCAGTTCTTC.

The chain has TRBV6-1 and TRBJ2-3; D call uncertain. Trimming took off 5 bases at V and 6 bases at J, with 6 bases between the two ends. Germline CDR1 reads MNHNS; CDR2 reads SASEGT. This CDR3 contains 11 residues. The DNA for the CDR3 is TGTGCCAGCAGTTCGAGGGATACGCAGTATTTT. Translating gives CASSSRDTQYF.

A note on this clone: This CDR3 is also generated by other DNA sequences in the sample. The chain is built from TRBV18 and TRBJ2-5; D possibly corresponds to TRBD2 (6 bases). CDR3 length: 14 residues. The V gene lost 3 bases and the J gene lost 4 bases, with 12 bases spanning the gap. The V gene's germline CDR1 is KGHSH and CDR2 LQKENI. This chain's CDR3 is CASSPPGLRETQYF. CDR3 bases: TGTGCCAGCTCACCGCCCGGACTACGAGAGACCCAGTACTTC.

Remarks on this clone: Different DNA sequences within this sample yield the same CDR3. This chain joins TRBV7-9 and TRBJ2-1; either TRBD1 or TRBD2 may supply D (5 bases each). The V gene's germline CDR1 is SEHNR and CDR2 FQNEAQ (reference sequence). V shed 0 bases and J shed 2 bases, with 5 bases lying between them. CDR3 length: 14 amino acids. The DNA for the CDR3 is TGTGCCAGCAGCTTAGCGGGGGCCTACAATGAGCAGTTCTTC. This encodes CASSLAGAYNEQFF.

This clone occurred once. The chain is built from TRBV6-5 and TRBJ1-1; D may be TRBD1 (6 bases). The CDR3 is made up of 14 amino acids. Germline lookup yields CDR1 MNHEY and CDR2 SVGAGI. V lost 4 bases and J 1 base, leaving 10 bases between the germline ends. CDR3 in amino acids: CASSSTGRNTEAFF. CDR3 DNA sequence: TGTGCCAGCAGTTCGACAGGTAGGAACACTGAAGCTTTCTTT.